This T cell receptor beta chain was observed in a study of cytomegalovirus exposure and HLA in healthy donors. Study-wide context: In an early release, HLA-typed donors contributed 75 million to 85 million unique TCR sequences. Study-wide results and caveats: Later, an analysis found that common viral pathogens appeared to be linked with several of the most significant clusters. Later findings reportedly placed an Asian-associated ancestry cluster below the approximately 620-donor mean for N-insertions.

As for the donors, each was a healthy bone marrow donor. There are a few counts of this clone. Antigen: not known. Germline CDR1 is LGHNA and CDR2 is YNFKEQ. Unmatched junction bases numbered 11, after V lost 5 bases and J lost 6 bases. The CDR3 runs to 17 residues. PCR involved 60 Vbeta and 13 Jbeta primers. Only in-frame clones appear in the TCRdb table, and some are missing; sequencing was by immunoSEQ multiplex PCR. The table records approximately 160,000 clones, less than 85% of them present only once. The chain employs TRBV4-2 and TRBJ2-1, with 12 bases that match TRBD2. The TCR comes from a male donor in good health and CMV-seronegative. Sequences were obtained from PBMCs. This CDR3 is CASSSLAGGPRGNEQFF. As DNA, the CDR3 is TGTGCCAGCAGCTCCCTAGCGGGAGGGCCCAGGGGCAATGAGCAGTTCTTC.